This TCR beta chain derives from a study of cytomegalovirus exposure and HLA in healthy donors. Study summary: HLA-typed donors contributed 80 million to 85 million unique TCRs, which were held in an early data release.

The CDR3 is made up of 19 amino acids. Germline CDR1 reads LGHNT; CDR2 reads FRNRAP. Trimming removed 6 bases from V and 0 bases from J; junction bases left unmatched: 11. Study-wide results and caveats: The majority of TCR sequences were rare, yet some public TCRs appeared in many donors.

A multiplex PCR was run with 60 Vbeta primers and 13 Jbeta primers. The method was immunoSEQ multiplex PCR; TCRdb's version includes in-frame clones alone and lacks a portion of them. The sample yields roughly 120,000 clones, approximately 80% seen once. Comment on this clone: Its antigen is undetermined.

V gene TRBV12-5 combines with J gene TRBJ2-1, with 13 positions matching TRBD2. This TCR was recovered from a man aged 30 to 45 in good health and CMV-seropositive. The sample taken for sequencing was PBMCs. The CDR3 loop is CASGPTTSGGTSSYNEQFF. CDR3 coding DNA: TGTGCTAGTGGACCAACGACTAGCGGGGGGACCAGCTCCTACAATGAGCAGTTCTTC.